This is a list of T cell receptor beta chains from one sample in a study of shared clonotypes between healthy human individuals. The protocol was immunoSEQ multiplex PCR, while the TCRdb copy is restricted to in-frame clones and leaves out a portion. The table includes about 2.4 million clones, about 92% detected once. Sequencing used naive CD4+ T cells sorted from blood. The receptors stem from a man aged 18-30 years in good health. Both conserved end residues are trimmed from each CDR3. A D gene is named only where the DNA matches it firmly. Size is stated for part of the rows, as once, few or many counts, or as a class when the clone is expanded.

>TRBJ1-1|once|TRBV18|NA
ASSPQGLTEAF
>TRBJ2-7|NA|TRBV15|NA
ATSRDFQEQY
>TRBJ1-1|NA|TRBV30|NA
AWKSMGGGTEAF
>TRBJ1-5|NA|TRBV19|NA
ASSIPRGIGNQPQH
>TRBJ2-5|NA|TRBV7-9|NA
ASIPGEAGRQETQY
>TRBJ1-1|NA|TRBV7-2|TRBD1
ASRLLGWTGGEAF
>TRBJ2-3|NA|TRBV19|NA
ASSIPGGVSTDTQY
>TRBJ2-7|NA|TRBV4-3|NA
ASSQGPASYEQY
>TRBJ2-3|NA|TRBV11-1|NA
ASSLADTQY
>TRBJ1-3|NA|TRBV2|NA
ASSEAALGHTIY
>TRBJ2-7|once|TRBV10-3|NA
AISESAGKTYEQY
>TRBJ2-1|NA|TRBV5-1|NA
ASSLEGVGEQF
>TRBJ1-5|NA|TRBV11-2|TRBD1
ASSSQGAEQPQH
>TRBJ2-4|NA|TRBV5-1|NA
ASSLGGLVKNIQY
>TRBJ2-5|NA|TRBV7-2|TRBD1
ASSSGTGTGETQY
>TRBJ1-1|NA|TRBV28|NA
ASRPPLGTEAF
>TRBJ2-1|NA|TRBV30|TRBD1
AWAINRGSYNEQF
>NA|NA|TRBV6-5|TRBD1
ASSGQRTGGGEQY
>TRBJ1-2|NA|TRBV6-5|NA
ASTEGRNYGYT
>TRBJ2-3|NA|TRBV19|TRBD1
ASSPGGLSTDTQY
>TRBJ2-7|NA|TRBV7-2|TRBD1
ASSSRTGGYEQY
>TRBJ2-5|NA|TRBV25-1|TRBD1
ASSPSLGQGARETQY
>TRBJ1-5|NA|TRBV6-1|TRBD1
ASSGQGGRDQPQH
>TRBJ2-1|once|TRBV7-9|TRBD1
ASSELTGGRNEQF
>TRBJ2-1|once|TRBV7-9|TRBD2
ASSALAGLYNEQF
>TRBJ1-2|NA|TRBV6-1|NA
ASSEGVRGYT
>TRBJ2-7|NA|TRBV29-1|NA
SVGSKQDSEQY
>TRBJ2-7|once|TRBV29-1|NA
SVVGTHMYEQY
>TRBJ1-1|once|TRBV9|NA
ASSPWGNPRNTEAF
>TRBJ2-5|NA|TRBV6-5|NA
ASSSADKAQY
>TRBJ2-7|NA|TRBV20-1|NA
SAEPGQY
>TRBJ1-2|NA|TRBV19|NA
ASSIGGVALDYGYT
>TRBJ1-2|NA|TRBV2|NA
ATRGLQVHGYT
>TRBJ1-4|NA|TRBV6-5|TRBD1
ASSYSDRGNEKLF
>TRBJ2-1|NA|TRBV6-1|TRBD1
ASNRDSSYNEQF
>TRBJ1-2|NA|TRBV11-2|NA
ASSLAPDRNYGYT
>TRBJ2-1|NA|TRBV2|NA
ASSVGSGGLIYNEQF
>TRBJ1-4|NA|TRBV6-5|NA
ASRPAGITNEKLF
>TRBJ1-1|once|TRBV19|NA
ASSIPGLGAF
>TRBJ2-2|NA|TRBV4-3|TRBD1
ASSQDIGQGSGELF
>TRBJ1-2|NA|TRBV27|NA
ASSSLGTPANYGYT
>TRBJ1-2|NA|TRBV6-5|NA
ASSYEPGRSYGYT
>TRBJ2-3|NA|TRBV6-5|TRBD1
ATRRDRHTDTQY
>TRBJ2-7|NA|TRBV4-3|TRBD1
ASSQGTGGKDEQY
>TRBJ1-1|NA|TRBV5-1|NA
ASSLRKGNTEAF
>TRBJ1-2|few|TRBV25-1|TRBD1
ASSERGQYYGYT
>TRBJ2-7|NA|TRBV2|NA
ASSEALGARSYEQY
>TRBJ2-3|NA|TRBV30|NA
AWARSRLSDTQY
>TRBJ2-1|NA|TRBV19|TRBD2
ASSVGTSDNEQF
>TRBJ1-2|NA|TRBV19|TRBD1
ASSVQGAPVGYT
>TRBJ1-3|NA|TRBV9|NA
ASSVKDSGNTIY
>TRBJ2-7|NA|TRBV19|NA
ATRGGAYEQY
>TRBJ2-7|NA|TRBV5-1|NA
ASSLEGQQQY
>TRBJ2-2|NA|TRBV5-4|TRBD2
ASSTPSGGPPGELF
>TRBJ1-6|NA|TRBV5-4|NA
ASSSTSLGSPLH
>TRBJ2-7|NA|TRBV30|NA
AWSVPGRGEQY
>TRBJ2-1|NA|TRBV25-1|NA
ASSVAGGNNEQF
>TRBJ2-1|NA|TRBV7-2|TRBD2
ASSLESGRAYNEQF
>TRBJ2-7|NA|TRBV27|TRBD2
ASSSTSVRVEQY